Detailed here is one T cell receptor beta chain. These data belong to a study of blood T cell repertoires in COVID-19. Profiling relied on immunoSEQ multiplex PCR, and the TCRdb table lists in-frame clones only, not all of them. The sample records a few hundred thousand clones, about 82% being singletons. The germline CDR1 and CDR2 sequences are MNHNY and SVGAGI (reference sequence). J gave up 7 bases and V 4 bases, and 15 bases lay outside the gene matches. The CDR3 covers 16 residues. This sequence originates from a woman in her seventies with COVID-19, enrolled during active disease. This chain uses TRBV6-6 with TRBJ2-7, with TRBD1 identical over 8 bases. The sequencing sample was made of peripheral blood. In DNA form, the CDR3 reads TGTGCCAGCAGTTCCTTCATCCGGACAGGGCTGGGAGAGCAGTACTTC. As protein: CASSSFIRTGLGEQYF.